The T cell receptor beta chain under discussion was sequenced for a study of Ad26.COV2.S vaccination and SARS-CoV-2 variants. This CDR3 contains 14 residues. The germline V and J ends were trimmed by 10 bases and 4 bases, with 17 bases remaining between them. CDR1 is LNHDA and CDR2 is SQIVND in the germline V gene (reference sequence). The method was immunoSEQ multiplex PCR; TCRdb's version includes in-frame clones alone and lacks a portion of them. The data contain roughly 350,000 clones, roughly 84% of them singletons. Noted treatment: some 19 received Ad26.COV2.S at low or high dose, single or two shots; five or six received placebo; per-sample allocation not given. Collection of the samples took place on day 63 after the first injection of vaccine or placebo. Study results and caveats: Non-spike TCR breadth showed similarity between vaccine and placebo recipients.

As regards this clone: The target antigen is unknown.

The sequences come from peripheral blood, collected in a trial of Ad26.COV2.S vaccine versus placebo. The J gene is TRBJ1-5, the V gene TRBV19; D is perhaps TRBD1 (5 bases). The sequence derives from a person between 18 and 65 years old who received the Ad26.COV2.S COVID-19 vaccine or a placebo. The CDR3: CATRDLIGNQPQHF. The CDR3 coding sequence is TGTGCCACCCGGGACCTAATAGGGAATCAGCCCCAGCATTTT.